The rows below give T cell receptor beta chains drawn from one sample of a study of blood T cell repertoires in COVID-19. TCRdb keeps only in-frame clones here, not all; method: immunoSEQ multiplex PCR. The data contain about 360,000 clones, 88% of them singletons. The specimen sequenced was PBMCs or T cells enriched from blood (not recorded which). The receptors come from a woman between 40 and 50 years old with acute COVID-19. The CDR3 runs from the conserved cysteine through the conserved F or W. The D gene is left open where the match is weak. Clone sizes are given selectively: once, few, many, or a class where the clone is expanded.

j_call	clone_size	v_call	d_call	cdr3_aa	cdr3_nt
TRBJ2-2	once	TRBV19	TRBD1	CASSPLPGQANTGELFF	TGTGCCAGTAGTCCCCTCCCGGGACAGGCGAACACCGGGGAGCTGTTTTTT
TRBJ1-6	.	TRBV5-1	.	CASSHSEGMAPLHF	TGCGCCAGCAGCCACTCAGAGGGCATGGCACCCCTCCACTTT
TRBJ2-7	.	TRBV2	.	CASSGEGIYEQYF	TGTGCCAGCAGTGGTGAGGGTATCTACGAGCAGTACTTC
TRBJ2-5	.	TRBV20-1	.	CSASGGRGVGETQYF	TGCAGTGCTAGTGGGGGGCGTGGGGTAGGAGAGACCCAGTACTTC
TRBJ1-2	.	TRBV7-8	.	CASSLEWQGIYGYTF	TGTGCCAGCAGCTTAGAATGGCAGGGGATATATGGCTACACCTTC
TRBJ1-1	.	TRBV7-8	.	CASSLRQGTEAFF	TGTGCCAGCAGCTTAAGGCAGGGCACTGAAGCTTTCTTT
TRBJ1-2	.	TRBV29-1	TRBD1	CSVDTGAGGYTF	TGCAGCGTCGACACAGGGGCGGGTGGCTACACCTTC
TRBJ1-1	.	TRBV4-1	TRBD1	CASSLRRGQMNTEAFF	TGCGCCAGCAGCCTTCGGCGGGGACAGATGAACACTGAAGCTTTCTTT
TRBJ2-1	.	TRBV4-1	TRBD2	CASSRSGGRYNEQFF	TGCGCCAGCAGCCGTAGCGGGGGGCGATACAATGAGCAGTTCTTC
TRBJ2-3	.	TRBV30	.	CAWRAGAFTDTQYF	TGTGCCTGGAGGGCGGGGGCGTTCACAGATACGCAGTATTTT
TRBJ2-3	once	TRBV4-1	.	CASGNPRLRGTDTQYF	TGCGCCAGCGGCAATCCTCGTCTCAGGGGCACAGATACGCAGTATTTT
TRBJ1-2	.	TRBV2	.	CASSDMGPGGYGYTF	TGTGCCAGCAGTGACATGGGACCGGGAGGCTATGGCTACACCTTC
TRBJ2-1	.	TRBV5-6	TRBD2	CASSTLGLAGGFEQFF	TGTGCCAGCAGCACCCTTGGACTAGCGGGGGGGTTTGAGCAGTTCTTC
TRBJ1-2	.	TRBV2	TRBD1	CASSGLTGRSYGYTF	TGTGCCAGCAGTGGACTGACAGGGCGATCCTATGGCTACACCTTC
TRBJ2-2	.	TRBV30	.	CAWSARETGELFF	TGTGCCTGGAGCGCCCGGGAGACCGGGGAGCTGTTTTTT
TRBJ2-1	.	TRBV5-5	TRBD1	CASSPVRTGVLNEQFF	TGTGCCAGCAGTCCCGTACGGACAGGGGTTCTCAATGAGCAGTTCTTC